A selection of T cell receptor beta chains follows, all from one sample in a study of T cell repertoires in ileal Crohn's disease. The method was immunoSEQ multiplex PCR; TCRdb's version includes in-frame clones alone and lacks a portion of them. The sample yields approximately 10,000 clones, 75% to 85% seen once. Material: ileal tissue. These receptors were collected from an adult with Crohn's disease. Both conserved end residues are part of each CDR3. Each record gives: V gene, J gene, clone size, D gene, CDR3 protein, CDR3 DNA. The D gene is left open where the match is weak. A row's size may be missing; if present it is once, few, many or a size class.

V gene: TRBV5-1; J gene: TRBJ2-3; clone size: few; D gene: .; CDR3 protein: CASSLEQTTDTQYF; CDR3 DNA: TGCGCCAGCAGCTTGGAACAGACCACAGATACGCAGTATTTT
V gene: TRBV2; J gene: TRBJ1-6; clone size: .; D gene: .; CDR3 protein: CASTPLTGGGSPLHF; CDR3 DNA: TGTGCCAGCACCCCCCTGACAGGAGGAGGCTCACCCCTCCACTTT
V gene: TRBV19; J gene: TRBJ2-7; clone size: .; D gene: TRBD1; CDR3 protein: CASSGTGGGSSSYEQYF; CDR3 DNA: TGTGCCAGCTCCGGGACAGGAGGTGGGAGCAGCTCCTACGAGCAGTACTTC
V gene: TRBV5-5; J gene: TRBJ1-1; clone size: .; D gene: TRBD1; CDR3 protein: CASSLGTGKTTEAFF; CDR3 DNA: TGTGCCAGCAGCTTGGGGACAGGGAAGACGACTGAAGCTTTCTTT
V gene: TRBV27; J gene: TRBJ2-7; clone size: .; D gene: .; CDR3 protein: CASSLFQDRVYEQYF; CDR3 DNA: TGTGCCAGCAGTTTATTTCAGGACAGAGTTTACGAGCAGTACTTC
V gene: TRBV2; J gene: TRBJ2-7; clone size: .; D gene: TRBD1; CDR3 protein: CASSGQPLYEQYF; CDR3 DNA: TGTGCCAGCTCGGGACAGCCTCTCTACGAGCAGTACTTC
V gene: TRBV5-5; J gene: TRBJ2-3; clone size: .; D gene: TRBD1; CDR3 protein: CASSLVGTALASTDTQYF; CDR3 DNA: TGTGCCAGCAGCTTGGTAGGGACAGCTTTAGCTAGCACAGATACGCAGTATTTT
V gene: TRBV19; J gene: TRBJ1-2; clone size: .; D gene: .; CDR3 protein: CASSMVANYGYTF; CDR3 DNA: TGTGCCAGTAGTATGGTAGCTAACTATGGCTACACCTTC
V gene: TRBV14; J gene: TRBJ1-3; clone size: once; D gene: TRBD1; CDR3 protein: CASSRRQGVLNTIYF; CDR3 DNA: TGTGCCAGCAGCCGTCGACAGGGCGTATTAAACACCATATATTTT
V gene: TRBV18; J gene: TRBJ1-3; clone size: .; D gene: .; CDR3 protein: CASSPRKGPAGNTIYF; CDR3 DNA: TGTGCCAGCTCACCACGGAAGGGGCCGGCGGGAAACACCATATATTTT
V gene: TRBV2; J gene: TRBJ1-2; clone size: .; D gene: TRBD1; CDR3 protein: CASSGGQGVRYGYTF; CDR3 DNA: TGTGCCAGCAGTGGGGGACAGGGGGTACGGTATGGCTACACCTTC
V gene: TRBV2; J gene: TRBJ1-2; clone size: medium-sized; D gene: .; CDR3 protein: CASSEALGLIDGYTF; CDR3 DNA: TGTGCCAGCAGTGAAGCGCTAGGCCTGATTGACGGCTACACCTTC
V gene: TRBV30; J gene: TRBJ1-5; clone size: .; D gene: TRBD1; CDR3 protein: CAWGRDRAQPQHF; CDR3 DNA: TGTGCCTGGGGAAGGGACAGGGCTCAGCCCCAGCATTTT
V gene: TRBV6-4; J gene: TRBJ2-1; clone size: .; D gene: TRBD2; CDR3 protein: CASSGSGGANYEQFF; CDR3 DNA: TGTGCCAGCAGCGGGAGCGGGGGGGCCAACTATGAGCAGTTCTTC
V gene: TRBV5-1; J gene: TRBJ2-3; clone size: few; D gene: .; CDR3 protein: CASSLAGGAQGDTQYF; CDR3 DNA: TGCGCCAGCAGCCTCGCGGGCGGGGCTCAGGGAGATACGCAGTATTTT
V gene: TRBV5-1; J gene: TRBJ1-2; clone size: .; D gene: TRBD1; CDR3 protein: CASSRTTGGYGYTF; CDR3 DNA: TGCGCCAGCAGCCGTACGACAGGGGGCTATGGCTACACCTTC
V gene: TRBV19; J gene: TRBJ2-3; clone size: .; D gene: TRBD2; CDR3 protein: CASSSGGGLDTQYF; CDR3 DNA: TGTGCCAGTAGCTCGGGAGGGGGGTTAGATACGCAGTATTTT